One and the same sample provided the 21 T cell receptor beta chains below, sequenced in a study of blood T cell repertoires in COVID-19. The repertoire was sequenced with immunoSEQ multiplex PCR; TCRdb's copy has only in-frame clones and lacks some. The sample consists of 300,000 to 350,000 clones, around 91% of them appearing once. Specimen: peripheral blood. The receptors derive from a woman aged 40 to 50 with COVID-19, enrolled during active disease.

V and J are TRBV5-1 and TRBJ1-4; 7 bases are a match to TRBD1. With 4 bases clipped from V and 3 bases from J, the junction kept 3 bases outside the gene matches. This CDR3 has 14 amino acids. Germline V gene lookup returns CDR1 SGHRS and CDR2 YFSETQ. The CDR3 here is CASSMGQPNEKLFF. The CDR3 DNA is TGCGCCAGCAGCATGGGACAGCCTAATGAAAAACTGTTTTTT.

The chain links TRBV6-5 to TRBJ1-4, with 8 bases aligning to TRBD1. The CDR3 runs to 12 residues. Trimming removed 10 bases from V and 8 bases from J; junction bases left unmatched: 6. Germline-derived CDR1 and CDR2 are MNHEY and SVGAGI. CDR3: CATRTGREKLFF. The CDR3 region has the DNA TGTGCCACCCGGACAGGGAGGGAAAAACTGTTTTTT.

This clone has just one count. V gene TRBV12-3 or TRBV12-4 combines with J gene TRBJ1-1; 8 bases are shared with TRBD1. This CDR3 has 12 residues. The junction had 4 bases not matched to a gene; V was cut back by 6 bases and J by 7 bases. The CDR3 DNA is TGTGCCAGCAGCCAAGGACAGGGTGAAGCTTTCTTT. It specifies CASSQGQGEAFF.

This clone was seen once. This rearrangement joins TRBV19 to TRBJ2-1; 8 bases agree with TRBD1. Germline CDR1 LNHDA, CDR2 SQIVND (reference sequence). After removal of 7 bases from V and 5 bases from J, the junction contained 10 bases not matched to a gene. The CDR3 covers 15 residues. The CDR3 sequence is CASTMRRGRNNEQFF. The CDR3 DNA follows: TGTGCCAGTACCATGCGCAGGGGGCGGAACAATGAGCAGTTCTTC.

The chain has TRBV19 and TRBJ1-6; the D is unclear. V was trimmed by 3 bases and J by 10 bases, leaving 22 bases between them. The CDR3 consists of 17 residues. CDR1 and CDR2 from the germline V gene are LNHDA and SQIVND (reference sequence). CDR3 protein: CASSIFFSGGQGSPLHF. In nucleotides, the CDR3 is TGTGCCAGTAGTATTTTCTTTTCGGGAGGCCAAGGCTCACCCCTCCACTTT.

This clone was recorded only once. The chain is built from TRBV18 and TRBJ1-2, with D hard to call. Per germline, CDR1 KGHSH and CDR2 LQKENI. The CDR3 covers 15 residues. V was trimmed by 2 bases and J by 0 bases, leaving 10 bases between them. CDR3 nucleotides: TGTGCCAGCTCACCAGTCAGAACCGCTAACTATGGCTACACCTTC. It encodes CASSPVRTANYGYTF.

This clone came up once. This rearrangement joins TRBV6-1 to TRBJ2-7; tentatively, D is TRBD1 (5 bases). Germline-derived CDR1 and CDR2 are MNHNS and SASEGT. This CDR3 is built from 14 residues. V gave up 1 base and J gave up 2 bases, with 9 bases separating them. For the CDR3, the DNA is TGTGCCAGCAGTGAAGGGACACGGGCCTACGAGCAGTACTTC. Encoded protein: CASSEGTRAYEQYF.

The chain joins TRBV18 to TRBJ1-2, with 9 positions matching TRBD1. Germline V gene data show CDR1 as KGHSH and CDR2 as LQKENI. The CDR3 is 16 amino acids. V shed 3 bases and J 2 bases; nucleotides not matched to a gene: 7. The CDR3 sequence is CASSPLPTGGNYGYTF. Here the CDR3 DNA reads TGTGCCAGCTCACCTCTCCCGACAGGGGGGAACTATGGCTACACCTTC.

V usage is TRBV5-5 and J usage is TRBJ1-1; perhaps TRBD1 as D (5 bases). Germline V gene lookup returns CDR1 SGHKS and CDR2 YYEKEE (reference sequence). The CDR3 is 12 amino acids. With 3 bases removed from V and 8 bases from J, the gap between germline ends came to 11 bases. The CDR3 spells CASSSYRPEAFF. In nucleotides, the CDR3 is TGTGCCAGCAGCTCCTACAGGCCGGAAGCTTTCTTT. Drawing the rest from reference TRBV5-5 and TRBJ1-1, the complete variable domain is DAGVTQSPTHLIKTRGQQVTLRCSPISGHKSVSWYQQVLGQGPQFIFQYYEKEERGRGNFPDRFSARQFPNYSSELNVNALLLGDSALYLCASSSYRPEAFFGQGTRLTVV.

The J gene is TRBJ2-3, the V gene TRBV6-4; 9 positions agree with TRBD2. The CDR3 extends over 15 amino acids. V shed 4 bases and J 6 bases; nucleotides not matched to a gene: 8. Germline V CDR1 and CDR2: MRHNA, SNTAGT. The CDR3 protein is CASSVLSGSSDTQYF. CDR3 in DNA: TGTGCCAGCAGTGTCCTTAGCGGGAGCAGCGATACGCAGTATTTT.

V gene TRBV7-2 combines with J gene TRBJ1-2; D gene uncertain. The CDR3 sequence is 13 residues long. V lost 5 bases and J 1 base, leaving 8 bases between the germline ends. Germline CDR1 SGHTA, CDR2 FQGNSA. CDR3 sequence reads: CASSARVNYGYTF. DNA of the CDR3: TGTGCCAGCAGCGCGAGAGTTAACTATGGCTACACCTTC.

Only one count was recorded for this clone. This chain links TRBV5-4 with TRBJ1-3; 7 nucleotides line up with TRBD1. The CDR3 contains 16 residues. The germline gives CDR1 SGHNT, CDR2 YYREEE (reference sequence). The V and J ends lost 4 bases and 3 bases, in that order; junction bases with no gene match: 10. The CDR3 DNA reads as TGTGCCAGCAGCCCCGGGGGTAGACAGGGTGGAAACACCATATATTTT. It is translated as CASSPGGRQGGNTIYF.

This clone was found once. The chain has TRBV30 and TRBJ1-2; D is unclear. The CDR3 is 14 residues long. The germline V gene has CDR1 GTSNPN and CDR2 SVGIG (reference sequence). The ends were cut back, 3 bases at V and 5 bases at J, with 16 bases in the middle. As DNA, the CDR3 is TGTGCCTGGAGCCGTCGGGTTCCCCTATATGGCTACACCTTC. It encodes CAWSRRVPLYGYTF.

This clone was recorded only once. V gene TRBV19 combines with J gene TRBJ2-6, with TRBD1 identical over 7 bases. CDR3 length equals 16 residues. CDR1 LNHDA and CDR2 SQIVND come from the germline V gene (reference sequence). The trim removed 5 bases at V and 0 bases at J, leaving 4 bases unmatched. CDR3 residues: CASSRGQFSGANVLTF. CDR3 sequence (DNA): TGTGCCAGTAGTCGGGGACAGTTCTCTGGGGCCAACGTCCTGACTTTC.

The gene calls are TRBV27 and TRBJ1-2, with 8 bases aligning to TRBD1. The germline CDR1 and CDR2 sequences are MNHEY and SMNVEV (reference sequence). V gave up 6 bases and J gave up 2 bases; unmatched junction bases: 17. This CDR3 has 18 amino acids. The chain's CDR3 is CASSYTRRGRIPNYGYTF. The CDR3 DNA reads TGTGCCAGCAGCTACACACGCAGGGGGCGTATCCCAAACTATGGCTACACCTTC.

J is TRBJ2-2 and V is TRBV7-2, with 8 bases that match TRBD2. Trimming removed 4 bases from V and 1 base from J; junction bases left unmatched: 2. The CDR3 length is 15 residues. Germline lookup yields CDR1 SGHTA and CDR2 FQGNSA. The CDR3 here is CASSWREVNTGELFF. For the CDR3, the DNA is TGTGCCAGCAGCTGGCGGGAGGTGAACACCGGGGAGCTGTTTTTT. The whole variable domain, filled in from reference TRBV7-2 and TRBJ2-2, reads GAGVSQSPSNKVTEKGKDVELRCDPISGHTALYWYRQSLGQGLEFLIYFQGNSAPDKSGLPSDRFSAERTGGSVSTLTIQRTQQEDSAVYLCASSWREVNTGELFFGEGSRLTVL.

The sample holds one count of this clone. This chain joins TRBV27 and TRBJ2-7, with TRBD1 matching over 7 bases. This CDR3 is 15 amino acids long. The V and J ends lost 6 bases and 0 bases, in that order; junction bases with no gene match: 8. CDR1 is MNHEY and CDR2 is SMNVEV in the germline V gene (reference sequence). CDR3 in amino acids: CASSSNDRDSYEQYF. DNA for the CDR3: TGTGCCAGCAGCTCCAACGACAGGGACTCCTACGAGCAGTACTTC.

The rearrangement links TRBV7-9 to TRBJ1-6; unclear D gene. The V gene's germline CDR1 is SEHNR and CDR2 FQNEAQ (reference sequence). V lost 3 bases and J lost 9, with 12 bases in between. There are 14 residues in the CDR3. CDR3 protein: CASSLAGSGSPLHF. The CDR3 nucleotides are TGTGCCAGCAGCTTGGCCGGGTCGGGTTCACCCCTCCACTTT.

Written as DNA, the CDR3 is TGTGCCAGCAGTTCACCCAGGGGGATCCAAGAGACCCAGTACTTC. Translation gives CASSSPRGIQETQYF. The chain carries TRBV28 and TRBJ2-5; 7 bases agree with TRBD1. The CDR3 consists of 15 residues. Germline CDR1 is MDHEN and CDR2 is SYDVKM. J gave up 1 base and V 4 bases, and 6 bases lay outside the gene matches.

Here the CDR3 reads CATSGWDRGTWETQYF. The CDR3 region has the DNA TGTGCCACCAGCGGCTGGGACAGGGGAACCTGGGAGACCCAGTACTTC. The chain recombines TRBV15 with TRBJ2-5; 10 nucleotides agree with TRBD1. CDR1 and CDR2 (germline): LNHNV, YYDKDF (reference sequence). The CDR3 contains 16 residues. The V segment lost 5 bases and the J segment 5 bases; nucleotides outside the gene matches: 11. Together with reference TRBV15 and TRBJ2-5, the CDR3 gives the full variable domain: DAMVIQNPRYQVTQFGKPVTLSCSQTLNHNVMYWYQQKSSQAPKLLFHYYDKDFNNEADTPDNFQSRRPNTSFCFLDIRSPGLGDTAMYLCATSGWDRGTWETQYFGPGTRLLVL.

The gene calls are TRBV6-2 or TRBV6-3 and TRBJ2-2, with 13 bases that match TRBD2. The CDR3 length is 16 residues. The trim removed 6 bases at V and 6 bases at J, leaving 7 bases unmatched. CDR1 MNHEY and CDR2 SVGEGT come from the germline V gene. CDR3: CASSRGLAGDAGELFF. The CDR3 region has the DNA TGTGCCAGCAGCCGCGGACTAGCGGGAGACGCCGGGGAGCTGTTTTTT.